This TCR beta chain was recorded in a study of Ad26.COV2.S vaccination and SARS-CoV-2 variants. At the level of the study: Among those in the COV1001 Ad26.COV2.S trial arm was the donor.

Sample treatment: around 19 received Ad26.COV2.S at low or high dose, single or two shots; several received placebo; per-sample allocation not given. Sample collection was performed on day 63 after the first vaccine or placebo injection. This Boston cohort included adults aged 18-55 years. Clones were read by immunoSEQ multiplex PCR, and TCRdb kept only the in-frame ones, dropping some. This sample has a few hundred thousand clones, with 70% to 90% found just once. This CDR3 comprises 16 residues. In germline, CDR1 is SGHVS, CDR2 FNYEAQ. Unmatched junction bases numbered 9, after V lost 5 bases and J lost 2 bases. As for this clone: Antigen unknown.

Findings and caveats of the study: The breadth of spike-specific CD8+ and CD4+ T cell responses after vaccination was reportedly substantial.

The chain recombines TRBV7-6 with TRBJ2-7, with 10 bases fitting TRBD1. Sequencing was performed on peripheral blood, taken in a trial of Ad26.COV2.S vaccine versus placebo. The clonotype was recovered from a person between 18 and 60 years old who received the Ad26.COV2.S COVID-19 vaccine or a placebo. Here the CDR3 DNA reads TGTGCCAGCAGCCTAGGGGCCGGGACAGGGGCCTACGAGCAGTACTTC. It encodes CASSLGAGTGAYEQYF. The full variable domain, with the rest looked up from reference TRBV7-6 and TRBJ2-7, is GAGVSQSPRYKVTKRGQDVALRCDPISGHVSLYWYRQALGQGPEFLTYFNYEAQQDKSGLPNDRFSAERPEGSISTLTIQRTEQRDSAMYRCASSLGAGTGAYEQYFGPGTRLTVT.